This T cell receptor beta chain was observed in a study of cytomegalovirus exposure and HLA in healthy donors. Whole-study findings and limits: Equally common other TCR beta chains were less clonally expanded than HLA-associated ones, a later analysis found.

Details on this clone: Its specificity is not known.

Amplification used 60 Vbeta primers and 13 Jbeta primers. Libraries were prepared by immunoSEQ multiplex PCR; TCRdb keeps only in-frame clonotypes and omits some of them. This table holds around 110,000 clones, around 78% found once. J was trimmed by 5 bases and V by 7 bases; bases with no gene match: 12. Germline V gene data show CDR1 as SNHLY and CDR2 as FYNNEI. CDR3 length equals 15 residues. The sample consisted of PBMCs. V gene TRBV2 combines with J gene TRBJ2-5; TRBD1 matches at 8 bases. This clonotype originated in a man aged 25 to 40 in good health and CMV-seronegative. In DNA form, the CDR3 reads TGTGCCAGCACCGGACAGGGAGGTTCGTGGGAGACCCAGTACTTC. Translated: CASTGQGGSWETQYF.